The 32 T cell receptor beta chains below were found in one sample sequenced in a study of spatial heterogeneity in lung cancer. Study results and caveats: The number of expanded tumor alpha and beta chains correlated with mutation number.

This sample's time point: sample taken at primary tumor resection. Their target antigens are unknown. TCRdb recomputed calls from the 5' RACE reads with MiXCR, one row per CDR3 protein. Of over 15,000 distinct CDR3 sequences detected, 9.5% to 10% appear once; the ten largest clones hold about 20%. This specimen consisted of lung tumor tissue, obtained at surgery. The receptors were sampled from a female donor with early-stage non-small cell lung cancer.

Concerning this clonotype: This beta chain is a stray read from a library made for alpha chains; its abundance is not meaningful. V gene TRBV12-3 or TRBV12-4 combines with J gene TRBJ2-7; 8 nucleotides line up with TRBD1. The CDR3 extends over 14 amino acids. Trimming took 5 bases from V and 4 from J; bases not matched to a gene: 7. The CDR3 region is CASSERTGKYEQYF. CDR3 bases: TGTGCCAGCAGTGAACGGACAGGGAAATACGAGCAGTACTTC.

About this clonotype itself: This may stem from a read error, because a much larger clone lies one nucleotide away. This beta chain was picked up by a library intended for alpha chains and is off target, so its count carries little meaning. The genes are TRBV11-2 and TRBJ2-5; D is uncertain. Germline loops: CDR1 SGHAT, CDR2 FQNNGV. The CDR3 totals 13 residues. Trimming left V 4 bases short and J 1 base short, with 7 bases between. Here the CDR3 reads CASSSLGQETQYF. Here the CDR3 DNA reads TGTGCCAGCAGCTCCTTAGGCCAAGAGACCCAGTACTTC.

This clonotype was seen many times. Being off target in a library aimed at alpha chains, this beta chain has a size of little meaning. CDR3 nucleotides: TGTGCCAGCAGCTCCCGAGTGATTACAGGGGGAAGTGAAGCTTTCTTT. The encoded protein is CASSSRVITGGSEAFF. The chain joins TRBV7-2 to TRBJ1-1; TRBD1 matches at 8 bases. The CDR3 sequence is 16 residues long. The J segment lost 7 bases and the V segment lost 4 bases, leaving 14 bases of the junction unmatched. The germline CDR1 and CDR2 sequences are SGHTA and FQGNSA.

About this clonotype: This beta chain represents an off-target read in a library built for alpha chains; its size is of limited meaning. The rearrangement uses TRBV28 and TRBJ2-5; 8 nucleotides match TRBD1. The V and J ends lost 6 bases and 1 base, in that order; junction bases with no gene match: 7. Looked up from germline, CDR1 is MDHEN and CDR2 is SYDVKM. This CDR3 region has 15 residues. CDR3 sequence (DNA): TGTGCCAGCAGCCCGACAGGGGTAGGCCAAGAGACCCAGTACTTC. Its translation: CASSPTGVGQETQYF. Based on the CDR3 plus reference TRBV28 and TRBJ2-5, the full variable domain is DVKVTQSSRYLVKRTGEKVFLECVQDMDHENMFWYRQDPGLGLRLIYFSYDVKMKEKGDIPEGYSVSREKKERFSLILESASTNQTSMYLCASSPTGVGQETQYFGPGTRLLVL.

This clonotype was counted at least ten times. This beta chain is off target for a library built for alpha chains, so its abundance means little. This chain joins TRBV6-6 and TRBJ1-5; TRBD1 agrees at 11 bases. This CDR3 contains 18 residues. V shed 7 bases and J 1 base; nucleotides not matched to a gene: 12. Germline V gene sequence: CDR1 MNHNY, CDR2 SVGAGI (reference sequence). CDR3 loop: CASTLEDRGLISNQPQHF. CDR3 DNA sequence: TGTGCCAGCACCCTTGAGGACAGGGGGCTCATCAGCAATCAGCCCCAGCATTTT.

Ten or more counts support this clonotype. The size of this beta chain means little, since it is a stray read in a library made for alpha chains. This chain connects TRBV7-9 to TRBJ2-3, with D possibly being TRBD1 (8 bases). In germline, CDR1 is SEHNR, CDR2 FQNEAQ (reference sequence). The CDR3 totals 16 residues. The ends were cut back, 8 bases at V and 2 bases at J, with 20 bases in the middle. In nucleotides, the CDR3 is TGTGCCAGCTGGACAGGGACCGGGGGGATCACAGATACGCAGTATTTT. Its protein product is CASWTGTGGITDTQYF.

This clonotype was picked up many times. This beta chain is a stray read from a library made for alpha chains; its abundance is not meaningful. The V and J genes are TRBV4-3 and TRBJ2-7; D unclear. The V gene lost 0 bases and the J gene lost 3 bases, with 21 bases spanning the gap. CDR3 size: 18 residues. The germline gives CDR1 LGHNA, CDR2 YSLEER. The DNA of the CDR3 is TGCGCCAGCAGCCAAGATTTGAATAAAACCGATGCTTACTACGAGCAGTACTTC. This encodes CASSQDLNKTDAYYEQYF.

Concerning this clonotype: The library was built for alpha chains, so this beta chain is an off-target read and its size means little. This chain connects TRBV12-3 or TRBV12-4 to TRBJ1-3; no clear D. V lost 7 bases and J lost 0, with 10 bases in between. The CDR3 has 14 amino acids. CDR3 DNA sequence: TGTGCCAGCAAAGGACCACTCTCTGGAAACACCATATATTTT. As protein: CASKGPLSGNTIYF.

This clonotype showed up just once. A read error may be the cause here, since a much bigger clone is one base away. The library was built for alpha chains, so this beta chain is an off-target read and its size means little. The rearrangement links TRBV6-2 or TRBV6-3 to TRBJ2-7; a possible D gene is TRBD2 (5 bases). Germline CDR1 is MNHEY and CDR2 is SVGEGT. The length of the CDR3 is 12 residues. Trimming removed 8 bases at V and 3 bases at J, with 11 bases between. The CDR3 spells CASRGDYYEQYF. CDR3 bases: TGTGCCAGCCGGGGAGACTACTACGAGCAGTACTTC.

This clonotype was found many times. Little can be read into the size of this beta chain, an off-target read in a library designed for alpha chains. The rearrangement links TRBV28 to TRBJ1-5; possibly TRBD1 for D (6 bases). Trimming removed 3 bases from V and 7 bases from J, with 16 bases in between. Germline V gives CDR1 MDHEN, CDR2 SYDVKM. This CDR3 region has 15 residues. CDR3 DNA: TGTGCCAGCAGTTTTGTGGGGGGGGCCAACCAGCCCCAGCATTTT. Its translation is CASSFVGGANQPQHF. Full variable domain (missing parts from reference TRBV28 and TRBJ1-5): DVKVTQSSRYLVKRTGEKVFLECVQDMDHENMFWYRQDPGLGLRLIYFSYDVKMKEKGDIPEGYSVSREKKERFSLILESASTNQTSMYLCASSFVGGANQPQHFGDGTRLSIL.

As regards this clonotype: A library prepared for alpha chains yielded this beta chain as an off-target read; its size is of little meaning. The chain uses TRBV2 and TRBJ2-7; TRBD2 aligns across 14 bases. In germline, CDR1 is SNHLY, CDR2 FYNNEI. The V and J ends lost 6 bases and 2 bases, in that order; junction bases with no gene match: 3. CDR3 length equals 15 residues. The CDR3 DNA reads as TGTGCCAGCAGCGGACTAGCGGGGGGCACCTACGAGCAGTACTTC. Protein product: CASSGLAGGTYEQYF.

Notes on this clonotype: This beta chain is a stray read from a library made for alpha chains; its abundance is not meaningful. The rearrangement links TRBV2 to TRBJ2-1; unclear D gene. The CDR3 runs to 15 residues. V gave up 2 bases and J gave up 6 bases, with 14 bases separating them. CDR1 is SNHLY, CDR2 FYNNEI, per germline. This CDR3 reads CASSEIMSLGNEQFF. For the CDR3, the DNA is TGTGCCAGCAGTGAAATAATGAGTTTGGGCAATGAGCAGTTCTTC.

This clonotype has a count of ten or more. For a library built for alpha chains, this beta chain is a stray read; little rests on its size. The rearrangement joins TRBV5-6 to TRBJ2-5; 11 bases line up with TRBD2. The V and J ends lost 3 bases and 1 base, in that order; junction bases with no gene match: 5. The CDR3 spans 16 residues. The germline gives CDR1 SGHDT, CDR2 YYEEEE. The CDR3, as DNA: TGTGCCAGCAGCTCACCCCTAGCGGGGGGCCAAGAGACCCAGTACTTC. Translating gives CASSSPLAGGQETQYF.

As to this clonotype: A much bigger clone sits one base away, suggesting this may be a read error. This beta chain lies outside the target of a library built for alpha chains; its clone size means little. This CDR3 is CASTRGRVLNTEAFF. The CDR3 nucleotides read TGTGCCAGCACTAGGGGCAGGGTCTTGAACACTGAAGCTTTCTTT. The chain has TRBV6-6 and TRBJ1-1, with a tentative D call TRBD1 (5 bases). The CDR3 runs 15 residues. V was clipped by 7 bases and J by 0 bases, with 15 bases between them. The germline V gene has CDR1 MNHNY and CDR2 SVGAGI (reference sequence).

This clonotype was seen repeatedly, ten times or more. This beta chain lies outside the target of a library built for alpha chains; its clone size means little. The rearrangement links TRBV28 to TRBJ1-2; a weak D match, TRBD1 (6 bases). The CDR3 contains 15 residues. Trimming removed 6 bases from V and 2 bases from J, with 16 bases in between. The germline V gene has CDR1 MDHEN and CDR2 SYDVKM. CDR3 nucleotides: TGTGCCAGCAGCACTCAGGGGACCACCAACTATGGCTACACCTTC. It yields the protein CASSTQGTTNYGYTF.

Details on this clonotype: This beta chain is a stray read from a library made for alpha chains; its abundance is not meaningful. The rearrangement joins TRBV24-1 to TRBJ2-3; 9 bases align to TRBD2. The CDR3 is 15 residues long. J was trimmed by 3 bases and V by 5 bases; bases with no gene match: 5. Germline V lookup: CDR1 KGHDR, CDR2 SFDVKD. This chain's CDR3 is CATSGTSAGTDTQYF. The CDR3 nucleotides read TGTGCCACCAGTGGGACTAGCGCCGGGACAGATACGCAGTATTTT.

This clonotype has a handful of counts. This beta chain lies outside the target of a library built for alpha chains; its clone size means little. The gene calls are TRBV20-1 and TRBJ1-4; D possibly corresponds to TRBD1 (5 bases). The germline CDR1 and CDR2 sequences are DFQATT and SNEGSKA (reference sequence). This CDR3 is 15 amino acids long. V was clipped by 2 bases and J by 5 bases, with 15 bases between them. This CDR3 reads CSARSTGTGNEKLFF. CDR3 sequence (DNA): TGCAGTGCTAGATCTACCGGGACGGGGAATGAAAAACTGTTTTTT.

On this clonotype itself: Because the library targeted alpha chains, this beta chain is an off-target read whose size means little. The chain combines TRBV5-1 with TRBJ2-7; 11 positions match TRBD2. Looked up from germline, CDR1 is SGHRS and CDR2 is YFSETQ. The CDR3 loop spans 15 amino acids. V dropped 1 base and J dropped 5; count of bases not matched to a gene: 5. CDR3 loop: CASSLTSGSFHEQYF. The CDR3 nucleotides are TGCGCCAGCAGCTTGACTAGCGGGAGTTTCCACGAGCAGTACTTC.

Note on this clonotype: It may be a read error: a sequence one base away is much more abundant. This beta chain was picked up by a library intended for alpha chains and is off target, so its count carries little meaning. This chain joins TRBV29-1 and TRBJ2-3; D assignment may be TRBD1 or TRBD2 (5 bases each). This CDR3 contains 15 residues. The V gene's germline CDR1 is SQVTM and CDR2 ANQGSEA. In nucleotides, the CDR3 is TGCAGCGTAACGCGGCAGGGAGAGGGCACAGTTACGCAGTATTTT. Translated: CSVTRQGEGTVTQYF.

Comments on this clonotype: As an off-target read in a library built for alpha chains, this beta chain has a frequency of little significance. The CDR3 DNA reads as TGTGCCAGCAGTTACTCTATTATTGGCATAAGCCTGGGAAGCACTGAAGCTTTCTTT. It yields the protein CASSYSIIGISLGSTEAFF. V and J are TRBV6-5 and TRBJ1-1, with no clear D. Trimming cost V 0 bases and J 4 bases, with 24 bases left between them. The CDR3 spans 19 residues. In germline, CDR1 is MNHEY, CDR2 SVGAGI.

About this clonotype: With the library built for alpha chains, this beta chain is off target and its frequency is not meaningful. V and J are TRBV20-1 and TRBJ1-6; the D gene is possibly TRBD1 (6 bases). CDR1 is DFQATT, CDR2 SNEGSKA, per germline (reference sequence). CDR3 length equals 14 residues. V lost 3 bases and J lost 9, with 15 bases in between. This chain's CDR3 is CSARPQGTGSPLHF. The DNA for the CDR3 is TGCAGTGCTAGGCCGCAGGGGACGGGTTCACCCCTCCACTTT.

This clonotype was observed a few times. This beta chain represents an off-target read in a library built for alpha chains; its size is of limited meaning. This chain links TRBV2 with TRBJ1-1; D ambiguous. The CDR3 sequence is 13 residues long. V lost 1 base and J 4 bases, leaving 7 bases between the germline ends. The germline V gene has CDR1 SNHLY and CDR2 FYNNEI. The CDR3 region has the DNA TGTGCCAGCAGTGAAGGTGTCAGCACTGAAGCTTTCTTT. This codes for CASSEGVSTEAFF.

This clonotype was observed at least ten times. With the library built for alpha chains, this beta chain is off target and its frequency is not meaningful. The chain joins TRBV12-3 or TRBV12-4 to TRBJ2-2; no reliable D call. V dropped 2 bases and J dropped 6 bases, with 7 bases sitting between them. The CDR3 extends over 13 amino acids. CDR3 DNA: TGTGCCAGCAGTTTAAGCGTCCCCGGGGAGCTGTTTTTT. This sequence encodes CASSLSVPGELFF.

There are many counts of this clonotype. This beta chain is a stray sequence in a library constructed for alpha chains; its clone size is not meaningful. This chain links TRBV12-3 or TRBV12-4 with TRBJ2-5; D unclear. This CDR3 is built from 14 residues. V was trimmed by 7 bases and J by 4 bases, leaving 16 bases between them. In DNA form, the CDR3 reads TGTGCCAGCACCCGAGGCCCGTCCGGAGAGACCCAGTACTTC. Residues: CASTRGPSGETQYF.

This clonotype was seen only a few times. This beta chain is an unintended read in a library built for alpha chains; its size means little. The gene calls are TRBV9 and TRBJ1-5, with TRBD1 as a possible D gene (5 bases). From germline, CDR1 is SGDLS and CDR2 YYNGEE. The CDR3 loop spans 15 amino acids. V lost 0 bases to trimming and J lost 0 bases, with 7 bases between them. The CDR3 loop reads CASSVGGYSNQPQHF. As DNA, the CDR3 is TGTGCCAGCAGCGTAGGGGGGTATAGCAATCAGCCCCAGCATTTT.

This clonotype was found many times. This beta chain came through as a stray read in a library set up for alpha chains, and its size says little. In DNA, the CDR3 is TGTGCCAGCAGTTTCTCCTACGAGCAGTACTTC. It yields the protein CASSFSYEQYF. This sequence joins TRBV12-3 or TRBV12-4 and TRBJ2-7; D not resolved. V dropped 3 bases and J dropped 0 bases, with 0 bases sitting between them. CDR3 length: 11 amino acids.

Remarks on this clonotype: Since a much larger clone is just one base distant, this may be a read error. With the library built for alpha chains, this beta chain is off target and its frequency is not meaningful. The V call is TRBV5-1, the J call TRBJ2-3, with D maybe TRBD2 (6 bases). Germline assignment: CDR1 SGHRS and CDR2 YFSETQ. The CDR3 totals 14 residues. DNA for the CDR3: TGCGCCAGCAGCTTGGACGGGAGCGCAGATATGCAGTATTTT. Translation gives CASSLDGSADMQYF. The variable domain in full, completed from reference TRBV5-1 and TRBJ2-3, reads KAGVTQTPRYLIKTRGQQVTLSCSPISGHRSVSWYQQTPGQGLQFLFEYFSETQRNKGNFPGRFSGRQFSNSRSEMNVSTLELGDSALYLCASSLDGSADMQYFGPGTRLTVL.

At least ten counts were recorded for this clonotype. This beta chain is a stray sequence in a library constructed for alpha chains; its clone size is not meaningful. The CDR3 spells CASSLNTATSTDTQYF. Here the CDR3 DNA reads TGTGCCAGCAGCTTAAATACGGCCACTAGCACAGATACGCAGTATTTT. The V gene is TRBV7-6, the J gene TRBJ2-3; D uncertain. Germline lookup yields CDR1 SGHVS and CDR2 FNYEAQ. This CDR3 has 16 residues. Trimming stripped 2 bases from V and 0 bases from J, with 12 bases between.

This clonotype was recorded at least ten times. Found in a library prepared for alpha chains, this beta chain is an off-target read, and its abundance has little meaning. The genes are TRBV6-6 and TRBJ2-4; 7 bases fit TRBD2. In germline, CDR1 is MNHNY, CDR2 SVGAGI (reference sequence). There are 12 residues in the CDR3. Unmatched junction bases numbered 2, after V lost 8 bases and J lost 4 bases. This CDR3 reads CASGGGKNIQYF. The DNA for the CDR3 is TGTGCCAGCGGCGGGGGAAAAAACATTCAGTACTTC.

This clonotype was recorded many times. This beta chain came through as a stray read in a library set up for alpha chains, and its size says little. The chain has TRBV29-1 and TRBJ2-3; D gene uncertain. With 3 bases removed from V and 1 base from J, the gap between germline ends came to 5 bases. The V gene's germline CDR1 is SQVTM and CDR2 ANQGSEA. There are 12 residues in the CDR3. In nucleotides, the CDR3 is TGCAGCGTTGACCTAGGCACAGATACGCAGTATTTT. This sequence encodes CSVDLGTDTQYF.

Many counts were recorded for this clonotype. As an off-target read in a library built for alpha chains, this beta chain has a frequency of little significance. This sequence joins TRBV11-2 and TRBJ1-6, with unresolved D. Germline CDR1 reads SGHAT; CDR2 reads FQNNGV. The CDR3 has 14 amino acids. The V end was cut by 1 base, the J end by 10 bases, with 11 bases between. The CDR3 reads CASSLVVAGSPLHF. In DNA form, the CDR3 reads TGTGCCAGCAGCTTAGTCGTAGCGGGGTCACCCCTCCACTTT. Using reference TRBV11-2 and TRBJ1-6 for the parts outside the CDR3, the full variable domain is EAGVAQSPRYKIIEKRQSVAFWCNPISGHATLYWYQQILGQGPKLLIQFQNNGVVDDSQLPKDRFSAERLKGVDSTLKIQPAKLEDSAVYLCASSLVVAGSPLHFGNGTRLTVT.

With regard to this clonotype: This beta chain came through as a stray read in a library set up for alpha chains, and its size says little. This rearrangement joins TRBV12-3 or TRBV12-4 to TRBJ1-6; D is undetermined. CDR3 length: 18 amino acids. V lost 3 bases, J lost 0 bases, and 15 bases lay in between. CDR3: CASSFLGIAASYNSPLHF. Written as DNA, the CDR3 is TGTGCCAGCAGTTTCCTGGGCATTGCCGCCTCCTATAATTCACCCCTCCACTTT.